This T cell receptor (beta chain) was sequenced during a study of T cells in Graves' hyperthyroidism and ophthalmopathy. Trimming took 3 bases from V and 4 from J; bases not matched to a gene: 4. CDR3 length equals 14 residues. Germline CDR1 LNHDA, CDR2 SQIVND (reference sequence). The sample holds many counts of this clonotype. Template material for amplifying TCR beta CDR3 regions consisted of RNA transcripts. The TCR CDR3 was amplified in a first-round RT-PCR using the HTBI primer set. TCRdb re-called the multiplex PCR reads through MiXCR, storing one row per CDR3 protein. The data contain about 560,000 distinct CDR3 sequences, roughly a sixth of them singletons. The diagnoses drew upon clinical symptoms, serum thyroxine and TRAb, thyroid ultrasound and orbital computed tomography.

The chain recombines TRBV19 with TRBJ2-3; 7 nucleotides line up with TRBD2. The TCR sequence derives from a woman aged 18-30 years with Graves' hyperthyroidism. Sequenced input: blood. CDR3 sequence: CASSIGGRPDTQYF. For the CDR3, the DNA is TGTGCCAGTAGTATTGGCGGGAGACCAGATACGCAGTATTTT.